One and the same sample provided the 7 T cell receptor beta chains below, sequenced in a study of CD8 T cells in ankylosing spondylitis. Each CDR3 protein gets one entry after TCRdb re-called the 5' RACE reads with MiXCR. The sample has approximately 250,000 distinct CDR3 sequences, 20% to 30% seen once. Sequenced sample: blood, either unsorted or a sorted T cell fraction (not recorded which). The source of these receptors is a male donor with ankylosing spondylitis or in good health (not recorded which).

This clonotype was found a few times. This chain uses TRBV12-3 or TRBV12-4 with TRBJ1-1; TRBD1 might be the D (5 bases). The CDR3 runs 12 residues. V lost 1 base to trimming and J lost 8 bases, with 8 bases between them. This CDR3 reads CASSLGTTEAFF. DNA for the CDR3: TGTGCCAGCAGTTTAGGGACAACAGAAGCTTTCTTT.

At least ten counts were recorded for this clonotype. V is TRBV29-1 and J is TRBJ2-1; 8 bases line up with TRBD2. Trimming removed 6 bases from V and 0 bases from J; junction bases left unmatched: 7. The V gene's germline CDR1 is SQVTM and CDR2 ANQGSEA. This CDR3 is 15 amino acids long. CDR3 sequence reads: CSVASGPPSYNEQFF. In nucleotides, the CDR3 is TGCAGCGTAGCTAGCGGGCCCCCCTCCTACAATGAGCAGTTCTTC.

V and J are TRBV28 and TRBJ2-7; D not resolved. The CDR3 is 13 residues long. Germline V gene lookup returns CDR1 MDHEN and CDR2 SYDVKM. V shed 7 bases and J shed 2 bases, with 12 bases lying between them. The CDR3: CASIGPGTYEQYF. The CDR3 DNA follows: TGTGCCAGCATTGGGCCAGGAACCTACGAGCAGTACTTC.

V usage is TRBV10-3 and J usage is TRBJ2-1; D is uncertain. V gave up 5 bases and J gave up 8 bases, with 13 bases separating them. CDR3 size: 13 residues. Germline CDR1 ENHRY, CDR2 SYGVKD. The CDR3 reads CAISPTAEDEQFF. The DNA of the CDR3 is TGTGCCATCAGTCCAACGGCAGAGGATGAGCAGTTCTTC.

This clonotype was seen ten or more times. The chain uses TRBV20-1 and TRBJ1-5, with TRBD1 identical over 9 bases. The CDR3 spans 16 residues. Germline CDR1 reads DFQATT; CDR2 reads SNEGSKA (reference sequence). V shed 2 bases, J shed 3 bases, and the junction held 8 bases outside the gene matches. The CDR3 here is CSARPMTGGSNQPQHF. In nucleotides, the CDR3 is TGCAGTGCTAGACCGATGACAGGGGGATCCAATCAGCCCCAGCATTTT.

J is TRBJ1-2 and V is TRBV28; D unclear. This CDR3 spans 10 amino acids. The V gene's germline CDR1 is MDHEN and CDR2 SYDVKM. V was pared by 8 bases and J by 8 bases, with 9 bases between. CDR3 loop: CASRSGGYTF. The CDR3 DNA reads as TGTGCCAGCCGAAGTGGGGGCTACACCTTC.

This chain uses TRBV20-1 with TRBJ1-5; D gene uncertain. The CDR3 has 14 amino acids. Per the germline V gene, CDR1 is DFQATT and CDR2 is SNEGSKA (reference sequence). The V and J ends lost 5 bases and 0 bases respectively, with 11 bases between them. This CDR3 reads CSASTLGSNQPQHF. The CDR3, as DNA: TGCAGTGCTTCTACTTTGGGTAGCAATCAGCCCCAGCATTTT.